Following are 10 T cell receptor beta chains from one sample sequenced in a study of cytomegalovirus exposure and HLA in healthy donors. Amplification used 60 Vbeta primers and 13 Jbeta primers. TCRdb's table, derived via immunoSEQ multiplex PCR, lists solely in-frame clones and lacks some. This table has 100,000 to 150,000 clones, about 74% appearing once. Sequencing used PBMCs. Receptors originate from a woman aged 50 to 60 in good health and CMV-seropositive.

CDR3 in amino acids: CASSQREPGYYSGNTIYF. The CDR3 DNA follows: TGTGCCAGCAGCCAGAGAGAACCAGGGTATTACTCTGGAAACACCATATATTTT. The chain is built from TRBV4-2 and TRBJ1-3; D is possibly TRBD1 (5 bases). There are 18 residues in the CDR3. The V and J ends lost 3 bases and 0 bases respectively, with 18 bases between them. Germline CDR1 reads LGHNA; CDR2 reads YNFKEQ.

The chain couples TRBV6-1 to TRBJ2-1; D is unresolved. CDR3 length equals 14 residues. V was shortened by 6 bases and J by 6 bases, with 15 bases between the two germline ends. CDR1 and CDR2 (germline): MNHNS, SASEGT. CDR3: CASRDHYAGNEQFF. CDR3 DNA sequence: TGTGCCAGCAGGGATCACTATGCCGGCAATGAGCAGTTCTTC.

The chain couples TRBV27 to TRBJ1-5; 8 positions agree with TRBD1. Trimming took 5 bases from V and 7 from J; bases not matched to a gene: 7. Germline-derived CDR1 and CDR2 are MNHEY and SMNVEV (reference sequence). The CDR3 extends over 14 amino acids. The CDR3 reads CASSRQGQDQPQHF. CDR3 nucleotide sequence: TGTGCCAGCAGTAGACAGGGGCAGGACCAGCCCCAGCATTTT.

V usage is TRBV5-4 and J usage is TRBJ2-3; D is perhaps TRBD1 (6 bases). The CDR3 runs to 15 residues. The ends were cut back, 0 bases at V and 1 base at J, with 9 bases in the middle. The germline V gene has CDR1 SGHNT and CDR2 YYREEE (reference sequence). CDR3 amino acids: CASSLATGRTDTQYF. CDR3 bases: TGTGCCAGCAGCTTGGCAACAGGGCGCACAGATACGCAGTATTTT.

The chain carries TRBV6-1 and TRBJ1-2; D is unclear. Trimming removed 5 bases at V and 2 bases at J, with 9 bases between. CDR1 MNHNS and CDR2 SASEGT come from the germline V gene. CDR3 length equals 13 residues. This CDR3 is CASSRTENYGYTF. The CDR3 DNA reads as TGTGCCAGCAGTCGGACTGAGAACTATGGCTACACCTTC.

The CDR3, as DNA: TGTGCCAGCAGTTTGGGCAGGGGTCTTTACGAGCAGTACTTC. This translates into CASSLGRGLYEQYF. The chain combines TRBV27 with TRBJ2-7; weak D call: TRBD1 (6 bases). The germline V gene encodes CDR1 MNHEY and CDR2 SMNVEV (reference sequence). This CDR3 is 14 amino acids long. Trimming took 3 bases from V and 4 from J, leaving 13 bases between them.

The gene calls are TRBV18 and TRBJ2-2; TRBD1 aligns across 7 bases. Germline V gives CDR1 KGHSH, CDR2 LQKENI. Trimming removed 6 bases from V and 0 bases from J; junction bases left unmatched: 7. This CDR3 region has 16 residues. The CDR3 nucleotides are TGTGCCAGCTCCCGTAGACAGGGTACGAACACCGGGGAGCTGTTTTTT. Translated, it gives CASSRRQGTNTGELFF.

This clone came up once. The J gene is TRBJ2-2, the V gene TRBV6-1, with TRBD1 matching over 7 bases. CDR1 MNHNS and CDR2 SASEGT come from the germline V gene. This CDR3 spans 15 amino acids. J lost 4 bases, V lost 3 bases, and 5 bases had no gene match. CDR3 sequence reads: CASSDRQGSTGELFF. In DNA, the CDR3 is TGTGCCAGCAGTGACAGACAGGGTAGCACCGGGGAGCTGTTTTTT.

CDR3 region: CASSIGQTTDTQYF. CDR3 in DNA: TGTGCCAGTAGTATTGGACAGACGACAGATACGCAGTATTTT. The V call is TRBV19, the J call TRBJ2-3; maybe TRBD1 (6 bases). The ends were cut back, 3 bases at V and 3 bases at J, with 10 bases in the middle. The CDR3 spans 14 residues. The V gene's germline CDR1 is LNHDA and CDR2 SQIVND (reference sequence).

This chain joins TRBV15 and TRBJ1-2, with D perhaps TRBD1 (6 bases). The CDR3 sequence is 14 residues long. V lost 5 bases to trimming and J lost 3 bases, with 13 bases between them. Germline V gene data show CDR1 as LNHNV and CDR2 as YYDKDF (reference sequence). The CDR3 protein is CATSRDKGDYGYTF. The CDR3 DNA reads TGTGCCACCAGCCGGGACAAGGGGGACTATGGCTACACCTTC.